A single sample is the source of the 26 T cell receptor beta chains below, sequenced in a study of blood T cell repertoires in COVID-19. Profiled with immunoSEQ multiplex PCR; TCRdb holds only in-frame clones, not every one. The table has fewer than 400,000 clones, about 92% seen once; the top ten hold about 18%. Material for sequencing was PBMCs or T cells enriched from blood (not recorded which). The receptor source for this set is a woman aged 30 to 39 who had recovered from COVID-19.

The chain is built from TRBV12-3 or TRBV12-4 and TRBJ1-2; D might be TRBD1 (6 bases). V lost 3 bases and J 8 bases, leaving 13 bases between the germline ends. The CDR3 loop spans 13 amino acids. In DNA, the CDR3 is TGTGCCAGCAGTTTGGGGGGGCTAGGAGGCTACACCTTC. Translation gives CASSLGGLGGYTF.

This rearrangement joins TRBV28 to TRBJ1-2, with 11 bases lining up with TRBD1. The CDR3 totals 18 residues. Trimming removed 6 bases from V and 4 bases from J; junction bases left unmatched: 16. Germline V gene data show CDR1 as MDHEN and CDR2 as SYDVKM. CDR3 amino acids: CASSRIEDRGRESYGYTF. The CDR3 DNA sequence: TGTGCCAGCAGCCGAATCGAGGACAGGGGGCGTGAAAGCTATGGCTACACCTTC.

The V and J genes are TRBV4-3 and TRBJ1-5, with no clear D. Germline V CDR1 and CDR2: LGHNA, YSLEER. V gave up 0 bases and J gave up 5 bases, with 5 bases separating them. The CDR3 runs 13 residues. The CDR3 region is CASSQDRDQPQHF. In DNA form, the CDR3 reads TGCGCCAGCAGCCAAGATCGGGATCAGCCCCAGCATTTT.

This clone was recorded once. The chain joins TRBV3-1 (or the pseudogene TRBV3-2) to TRBJ2-7, with 7 bases that match TRBD2. The trim removed 1 base at V and 5 bases at J, leaving 14 bases unmatched. This CDR3 is built from 17 residues. CDR1 is LGHDT and CDR2 is YNNKEL in the germline V gene (reference sequence). CDR3 DNA sequence: TGTGCCAGCAGCCAAGTACAGCGGGACGCCGGTGGGGACGAGCAGTACTTC. Residues: CASSQVQRDAGGDEQYF.

The V call is TRBV6-5, the J call TRBJ2-1; perhaps TRBD1 as D (6 bases). The CDR3 length is 13 residues. V was cut by 0 bases and J by 9 bases, with 9 bases left in between. Germline V gene lookup returns CDR1 MNHEY and CDR2 SVGAGI. DNA for the CDR3: TGTGCCAGCAGTTACTCCAGGGGAAGTGAGCAGTTCTTC. Translated: CASSYSRGSEQFF.

The chain employs TRBV24-1 and TRBJ1-1; tentative D call: TRBD1 (6 bases). V was pared by 7 bases and J by 11 bases, with 10 bases between. Germline-derived CDR1 and CDR2 are KGHDR and SFDVKD. The CDR3 consists of 10 residues. CDR3 nucleotides: TGTGCCACCAGACGGGACATGGCTTTCTTT. This gives the protein CATRRDMAFF.

The V and J genes are TRBV28 and TRBJ1-1; possible D gene TRBD1, 6 bases. Deletions cut 1 base from V and 3 bases from J, with 9 bases between. This CDR3 is built from 14 residues. Looked up from germline, CDR1 is MDHEN and CDR2 is SYDVKM. The CDR3 region is CASSLYRVDTEAFF. DNA of the CDR3: TGTGCCAGCAGTTTATACAGGGTGGACACTGAAGCTTTCTTT.

The chain has TRBV7-6 and TRBJ1-1, with 8 bases matching TRBD1. Germline V lookup: CDR1 SGHVS, CDR2 FNYEAQ. The CDR3 is 14 amino acids. The junction had 4 bases not matched to a gene; V was cut back by 5 bases and J by 2 bases. CDR3 protein: CASSHGQGNTEAFF. The DNA of the CDR3 is TGTGCCAGCAGCCACGGACAGGGAAACACTGAAGCTTTCTTT. Full variable domain (rest looked up from reference TRBV7-6 and TRBJ1-1): GAGVSQSPRYKVTKRGQDVALRCDPISGHVSLYWYRQALGQGPEFLTYFNYEAQQDKSGLPNDRFSAERPEGSISTLTIQRTEQRDSAMYRCASSHGQGNTEAFFGQGTRLTVV.

The rearrangement links TRBV27 to TRBJ1-5; no firm D call. The CDR3 is 15 residues long. Germline CDR1 and CDR2: MNHEY and SMNVEV (reference sequence). The germline V and J ends were trimmed by 3 bases and 2 bases, with 11 bases remaining between them. The CDR3 region is CASSFEAMGNQPQHF. DNA for the CDR3: TGTGCCAGCAGTTTTGAGGCAATGGGCAATCAGCCCCAGCATTTT.

Only one count was recorded for this clone. The chain recombines TRBV5-1 with TRBJ2-7, with TRBD2 identical over 7 bases. This CDR3 is 16 amino acids long. Germline values: CDR1 SGHRS, CDR2 YFSETQ. V dropped 3 bases and J dropped 0; count of bases not matched to a gene: 9. CDR3 DNA sequence: TGCGCCAGCAGCTCCACTAGCGCTAGGAGCTCCTACGAGCAGTACTTC. Amino acids: CASSSTSARSSYEQYF.

The rearrangement uses TRBV25-1 and TRBJ2-5; TRBD1 is a possible D gene (5 bases). CDR1 is MGHDK, CDR2 SYGVNS, per germline. The CDR3 has 15 amino acids. Trimming took off 7 bases at V and 5 bases at J, with 20 bases between the two ends. The CDR3 reads CASNRQGLVGETQYF. The DNA of the CDR3 is TGTGCCAGCAACCGCCAGGGCCTCGTTGGTGAGACCCAGTACTTC.

The chain has TRBV27 and TRBJ1-1; D not certain. Germline V CDR1 and CDR2: MNHEY, SMNVEV (reference sequence). The CDR3 spans 16 residues. V was cut by 0 bases and J by 1 base, with 12 bases left in between. The CDR3 is CASSLSGTHPNTEAFF. In DNA form, the CDR3 reads TGTGCCAGCAGTTTATCGGGCACACACCCGAACACTGAAGCTTTCTTT.

This sequence joins TRBV29-1 and TRBJ2-2, with 9 bases identical to TRBD1. The CDR3 covers 14 residues. CDR1 and CDR2 (germline): SQVTM, ANQGSEA. Unmatched junction bases numbered 10, after V lost 7 bases and J lost 7 bases. CDR3 bases: TGCAGCGCGATTAGGACAGGGGATCACGGGGAGCTGTTTTTT. Protein: CSAIRTGDHGELFF.

The table lists this clone with a few counts. The rearrangement uses TRBV5-5 and TRBJ1-2; D call uncertain. Trimming took 4 bases from V and 2 from J, leaving 12 bases between them. Germline values: CDR1 SGHKS, CDR2 YYEKEE (reference sequence). This CDR3 has 14 amino acids. The CDR3 nucleotides are TGTGCCAGCAGCCCTCAACTCTGGAACTATGGCTACACCTTC. The encoded protein is CASSPQLWNYGYTF. Filled out from reference TRBV5-5 and TRBJ1-2, the complete variable domain reads DAGVTQSPTHLIKTRGQQVTLRCSPISGHKSVSWYQQVLGQGPQFIFQYYEKEERGRGNFPDRFSARQFPNYSSELNVNALLLGDSALYLCASSPQLWNYGYTFGSGTRLTVV.

The genes are TRBV12-5 and TRBJ1-2; possible D gene TRBD1, 5 bases. This CDR3 comprises 14 residues. Between the trimmed V and J ends, which lost 6 bases and 0 bases, there was a span of 11 bases. Germline V gene lookup returns CDR1 LGHNT and CDR2 FRNRAP. The CDR3 spells CASGDRYSNYGYTF. CDR3 bases: TGTGCTAGTGGAGACAGATATTCTAACTATGGCTACACCTTC.

V gene TRBV7-2 combines with J gene TRBJ2-1; possibly TRBD1 for D (5 bases). Germline loops: CDR1 SGHTA, CDR2 FQGNSA. This CDR3 spans 13 amino acids. V was shortened by 4 bases and J by 9 bases, with 13 bases between the two germline ends. CDR3: CASSSQGMTEQFF. The DNA for the CDR3 is TGTGCCAGCAGCTCCCAGGGTATGACTGAGCAGTTCTTC.

The sample holds one count of this clone. The genes are TRBV13 and TRBJ2-7; a possible D gene is TRBD1 (6 bases). Germline values: CDR1 PRHDT, CDR2 FYEKMQ (reference sequence). V gave up 5 bases and J gave up 10 bases, with 15 bases separating them. This CDR3 contains 12 residues. The CDR3 DNA follows: TGTGCCAGCAGCCAGGGGCGGGCCGGACAGTACTTC. The encoded protein is CASSQGRAGQYF.

This chain connects TRBV7-2 to TRBJ2-5; the match to TRBD2 covers 8 bases. The junction had 5 bases not matched to a gene; V was cut back by 1 base and J by 4 bases. The length of the CDR3 is 15 residues. Germline values: CDR1 SGHTA, CDR2 FQGNSA. The chain's CDR3 is CASSLDAGGGETQYF. CDR3 nucleotide sequence: TGTGCCAGCAGCTTAGACGCGGGAGGTGGAGAGACCCAGTACTTC.

The CDR3 DNA reads TGTGCCAGCAGTTTCAGGTTCGCCTATGGCTACACCTTC. Encoded protein: CASSFRFAYGYTF. V usage is TRBV28 and J usage is TRBJ1-2; the D is unclear. This CDR3 contains 13 residues. Trimming took 3 bases from V and 4 from J, leaving 9 bases between them. Germline lookup yields CDR1 MDHEN and CDR2 SYDVKM.

V and J are TRBV18 and TRBJ2-3; 7 nucleotides line up with TRBD2. V shed 0 bases and J 6 bases; nucleotides not matched to a gene: 6. Germline loops: CDR1 KGHSH, CDR2 LQKENI. This CDR3 contains 15 residues. As DNA, the CDR3 is TGTGCCAGCTCACCACCAGCGGGATCCTGGGATACGCAGTATTTT. This sequence encodes CASSPPAGSWDTQYF.

The rearrangement uses TRBV27 and TRBJ2-1; 15 bases align to TRBD2. The CDR3 runs 20 residues. The germline gives CDR1 MNHEY, CDR2 SMNVEV (reference sequence). V dropped 6 bases and J dropped 3; count of bases not matched to a gene: 15. This chain's CDR3 is CASSRVFGLAGGYSYNEQFF. Written as DNA, the CDR3 is TGTGCCAGCAGCCGTGTCTTCGGACTAGCGGGAGGGTACAGCTACAATGAGCAGTTCTTC.

CDR3 sequence (DNA): TGCGCCAGCACCTTATTCACTAGCGGGAGTCTCAATGAGCAGTTCTTC. This codes for CASTLFTSGSLNEQFF. The chain couples TRBV4-1 to TRBJ2-1; 11 nucleotides align to TRBD2. The germline gives CDR1 MGHRA, CDR2 YSYEKL. V lost 7 bases and J lost 6; bases outside the gene matches: 11. The CDR3 extends over 16 amino acids.

The chain joins TRBV11-2 to TRBJ2-7; 10 nucleotides line up with TRBD2. Germline CDR1 SGHAT, CDR2 FQNNGV. The ends lost 5 bases at V and 4 bases at J; junction bases unmatched: 8. There are 15 residues in the CDR3. This chain's CDR3 is CASSLGLAYQYEQYF. The CDR3 nucleotides are TGTGCCAGCAGCCTGGGACTAGCGTACCAATACGAGCAGTACTTC.

This rearrangement joins TRBV28 to TRBJ1-5; D might be TRBD1 (5 bases). This CDR3 spans 14 amino acids. V was shortened by 3 bases and J by 5 bases, with 11 bases between the two germline ends. CDR1 MDHEN and CDR2 SYDVKM come from the germline V gene. The DNA for the CDR3 is TGTGCCAGCAGTTTTAAAACAGGTTATCAGCCCCAGCATTTT. This codes for CASSFKTGYQPQHF.

V and J are TRBV3-1 (or the pseudogene TRBV3-2) and TRBJ1-2; D unclear. V was cut by 0 bases and J by 1 base, with 9 bases left in between. CDR1 is LGHDT and CDR2 is YNNKEL in the germline V gene (reference sequence). The CDR3 consists of 15 residues. The CDR3 nucleotides are TGTGCCAGCAGCCAAGATTCGTACATTAACTATGGCTACACCTTC. Its protein is CASSQDSYINYGYTF.

This chain joins TRBV20-1 and TRBJ2-2, with unresolved D. V was pared by 3 bases and J by 0 bases, with 8 bases between. This CDR3 is 14 amino acids long. CDR1 is DFQATT and CDR2 is SNEGSKA in the germline V gene (reference sequence). The CDR3 loop reads CSASARSNTGELFF. DNA for the CDR3: TGCAGTGCTAGTGCTAGATCGAACACCGGGGAGCTGTTTTTT.